This T cell receptor beta chain comes out of a study of blood T cell repertoires in COVID-19. Study-level information: Acute and convalescent COVID-19 samples came from the United States, Italy and Spain. In each case, the material was cDNA or gDNA derived from T cells, B-cell-depleted T cells, or PBMCs.

The table came from immunoSEQ multiplex PCR; TCRdb's copy has only in-frame clones and leaves some out. The sample holds about 160,000 clones, 70% to 85% seen once. The Seattle site enrolled patients during active infection and followed them longitudinally. Specimen: peripheral blood. This TCR was sampled from a woman aged 40 to 50 with COVID-19, enrolled during active disease.

In DNA form, the CDR3 reads TGCGCCAGCAGCGGGGAGCTGGGGGGAAGGAAGACCCAGTACTTC. This encodes CASSGELGGRKTQYF. This chain links TRBV5-1 with TRBJ2-5; a possible D gene is TRBD2 (6 bases). Germline CDR1 reads SGHRS; CDR2 reads YFSETQ. This CDR3 contains 15 residues. The V and J ends lost 4 bases and 6 bases respectively, with 19 bases between them.